This T cell receptor (beta chain) emerged from a study of identical twins. A single record per CDR3 protein comes from TCRdb applying MiXCR to the 5' RACE reads. Among some 500,000 distinct CDR3 sequences listed, 20% to 25% were seen once. The CDR3 is 9 amino acids. In germline, CDR1 is DFQATT, CDR2 SNEGSKA (reference sequence). This clonotype appeared a few times. The sample was also linked to a second study, of T cells expressing NK-cell markers.

The TCR originated in a woman younger than 30 in good health. The rearrangement links TRBV20-1 to TRBJ2-3; D call uncertain. The sample was CD4+ T cells sorted from blood. Here the CDR3 reads CRPGFTQYF. CDR3 nucleotides: TGCAGGCCTGGTTTTACGCAGTATTTT.